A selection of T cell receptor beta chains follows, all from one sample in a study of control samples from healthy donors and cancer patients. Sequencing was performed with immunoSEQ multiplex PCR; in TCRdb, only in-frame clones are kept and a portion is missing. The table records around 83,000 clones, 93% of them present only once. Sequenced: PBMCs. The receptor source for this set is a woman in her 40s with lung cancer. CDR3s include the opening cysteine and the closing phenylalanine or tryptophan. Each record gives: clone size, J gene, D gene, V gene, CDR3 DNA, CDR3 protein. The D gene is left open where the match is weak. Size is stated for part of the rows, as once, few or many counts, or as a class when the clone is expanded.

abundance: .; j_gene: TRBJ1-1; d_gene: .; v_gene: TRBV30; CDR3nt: TGTGCCTGGAGCACCACACAAGCTGAAGCTTTCTTT; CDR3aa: CAWSTTQAEAFF
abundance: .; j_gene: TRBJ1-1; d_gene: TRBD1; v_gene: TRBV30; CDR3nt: TGTGCCTGGAGTGTTCGTGGCGGGACAGGCAAGCCGATGAACACTGAAGCTTTCTTT; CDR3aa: CAWSVRGGTGKPMNTEAFF
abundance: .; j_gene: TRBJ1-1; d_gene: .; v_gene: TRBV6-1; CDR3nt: TGTGCCAGCAGTGAATGGGGAGTGGGGAACACTGAAGCTTTCTTT; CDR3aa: CASSEWGVGNTEAFF
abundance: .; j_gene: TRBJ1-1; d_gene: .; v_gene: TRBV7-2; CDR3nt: TGTGCCAGCAGATCCGGGCGGAACACTGAAGCTTTCTTT; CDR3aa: CASRSGRNTEAFF
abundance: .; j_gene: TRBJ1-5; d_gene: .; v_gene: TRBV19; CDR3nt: TGTGCCAGTAGTATAGAAGCTGGGTTGGGTCAGCCCCAGCATTTT; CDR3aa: CASSIEAGLGQPQHF
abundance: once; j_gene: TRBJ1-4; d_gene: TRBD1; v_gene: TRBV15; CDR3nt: TGTGCCACCAGCCGGGGACCGACAGGGGTGAATGAAAAACTGTTTTTT; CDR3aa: CATSRGPTGVNEKLFF
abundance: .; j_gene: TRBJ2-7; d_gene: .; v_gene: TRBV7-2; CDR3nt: TGTGCCAGCAGCTTAGTGGTTTTGCGTGGCGAGCAGTACTTC; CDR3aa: CASSLVVLRGEQYF
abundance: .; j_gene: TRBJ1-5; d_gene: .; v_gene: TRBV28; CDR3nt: TGTGCCAGCAGTTTATCGGGTCATAGCAATCAGCCCCAGCATTTT; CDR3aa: CASSLSGHSNQPQHF
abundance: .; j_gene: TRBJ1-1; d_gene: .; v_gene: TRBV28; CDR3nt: TGTGCCAGCAGTCGAAGTAATTACAGGGCAGTGAGCACTGAAGCTTTCTTT; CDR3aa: CASSRSNYRAVSTEAFF
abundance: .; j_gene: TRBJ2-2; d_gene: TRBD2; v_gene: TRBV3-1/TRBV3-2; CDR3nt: TGTGCCAGCAGCCAAGGCAGCGGGGGGGCCCTTAAGACCGGGGAGCTGTTTTTT; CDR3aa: CASSQGSGGALKTGELFF
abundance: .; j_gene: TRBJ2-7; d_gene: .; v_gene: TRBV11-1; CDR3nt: TGTGCCAGCAGCTTAGGGGCCGGCCCCTACGAGCAGTACTTC; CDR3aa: CASSLGAGPYEQYF
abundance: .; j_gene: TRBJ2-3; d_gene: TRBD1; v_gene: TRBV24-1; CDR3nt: TGTGCCACCAGTGATTTCGGGGACAGCAGGCCAGATACGCAGTATTTT; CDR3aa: CATSDFGDSRPDTQYF
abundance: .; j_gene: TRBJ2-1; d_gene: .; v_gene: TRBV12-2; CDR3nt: TGTGCAAGTCGCTTAGGAGGGGACCCTGAGGGCGGCAATGAGCAGTTCTTC; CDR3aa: CASRLGGDPEGGNEQFF
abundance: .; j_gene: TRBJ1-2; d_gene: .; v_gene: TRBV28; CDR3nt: TGTGCCAGCAGTTTGGGGCCCAGTGGATATGGCTACACCTTC; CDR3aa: CASSLGPSGYGYTF
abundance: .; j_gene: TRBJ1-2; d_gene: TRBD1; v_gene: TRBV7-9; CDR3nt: TGTGCCAGCAGCCCGGACAGGGAAAGAGGTGGCTACACCTTC; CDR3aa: CASSPDRERGGYTF
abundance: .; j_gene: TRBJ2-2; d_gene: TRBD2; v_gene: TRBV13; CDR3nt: TGTGCCAGCTCCGAGCGGGGCGCGAACACCGGGGAGCTGTTTTTT; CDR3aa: CASSERGANTGELFF
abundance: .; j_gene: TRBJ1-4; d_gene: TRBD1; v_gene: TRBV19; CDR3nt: TGTGCCAGTAGTAGACAGGGGGGTAATGAAAAACTGTTTTTT; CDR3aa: CASSRQGGNEKLFF
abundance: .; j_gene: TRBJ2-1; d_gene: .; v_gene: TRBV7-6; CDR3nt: TGTGCCAGCAGCTTAAGCCGGAGCGAGCAGTTCTTC; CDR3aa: CASSLSRSEQFF
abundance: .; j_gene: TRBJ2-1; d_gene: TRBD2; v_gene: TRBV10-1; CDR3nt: TGCGCCAGCAGTGAGTCGAGACTAGCGGGGGGCAATGAGCAGTTCTTC; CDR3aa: CASSESRLAGGNEQFF
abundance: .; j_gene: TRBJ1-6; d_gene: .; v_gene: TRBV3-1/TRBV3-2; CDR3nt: TGTGCCAGCAGCCAAGCGGGCCCCGATAATTCACCCCTCCACTTT; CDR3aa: CASSQAGPDNSPLHF
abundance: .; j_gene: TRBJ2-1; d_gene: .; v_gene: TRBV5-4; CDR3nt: TGTGCCAGCAGCTTGGTTATGCCAGTCACCTACAATGAGCAGTTCTTC; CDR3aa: CASSLVMPVTYNEQFF
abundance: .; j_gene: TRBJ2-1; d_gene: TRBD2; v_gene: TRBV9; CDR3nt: TGTGCCAGCAGCGTAAATCCCCTAGCGGGGGGGCCGAATGAGCAGTTCTTC; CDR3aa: CASSVNPLAGGPNEQFF
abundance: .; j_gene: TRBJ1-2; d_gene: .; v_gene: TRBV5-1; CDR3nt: TGCGCCAGCAGCTTGGCCCGACGCGCCCGGGGCTACACCTTC; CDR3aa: CASSLARRARGYTF
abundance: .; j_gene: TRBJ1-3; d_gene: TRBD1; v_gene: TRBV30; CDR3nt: TGTGCCTGGATACAGGGGAGAAACACCATATATTTT; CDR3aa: CAWIQGRNTIYF
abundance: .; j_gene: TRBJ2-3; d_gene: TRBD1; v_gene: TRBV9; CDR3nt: TGTGCCAGCAGCCTGAGAGGGGGACAGGGAAAGGTCACAGATACGCAGTATTTT; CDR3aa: CASSLRGGQGKVTDTQYF
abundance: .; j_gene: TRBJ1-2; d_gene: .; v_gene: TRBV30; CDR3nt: TGTGCCTGCCCCCTCGGGGCAGGGACGTATGGCTACACCTTC; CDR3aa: CACPLGAGTYGYTF
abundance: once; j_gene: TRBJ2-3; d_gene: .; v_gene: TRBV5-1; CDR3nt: TGCGCCAGCAGCCCCGGGACGGTAACTAGCACAGATACGCAGTATTTT; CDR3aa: CASSPGTVTSTDTQYF
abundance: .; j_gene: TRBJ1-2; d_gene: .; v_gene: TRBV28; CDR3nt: TGTGCCAGCAGTTTATCCAGGGTGGACTATGGCTACACCTTC; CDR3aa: CASSLSRVDYGYTF
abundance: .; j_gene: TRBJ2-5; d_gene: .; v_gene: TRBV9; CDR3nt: TGTGCCAGCAGCGCGGGGACCGTACAAGAGACCCAGTACTTC; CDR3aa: CASSAGTVQETQYF
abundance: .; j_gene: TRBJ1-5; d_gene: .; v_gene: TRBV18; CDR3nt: TGTGCCAGCTCACAAAGGGCGGATAGCAATCAGCCCCAGCATTTT; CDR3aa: CASSQRADSNQPQHF
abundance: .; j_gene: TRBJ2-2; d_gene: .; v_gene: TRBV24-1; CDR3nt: TGTGCCACCAGTGATTTGTACACCGGGGAGCCGTTTTTT; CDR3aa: CATSDLYTGEPFF
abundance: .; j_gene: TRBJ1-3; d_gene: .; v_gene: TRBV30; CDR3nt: TGTGCCTGGAGTGTCGTGGGGGGGAGCTCTGGAAACACCATATATTTT; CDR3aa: CAWSVVGGSSGNTIYF
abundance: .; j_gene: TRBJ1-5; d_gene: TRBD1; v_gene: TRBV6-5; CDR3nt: TGTGCCAGCAGGGGACAGGGGGCACATCAGCCCCAGCATTTT; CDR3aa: CASRGQGAHQPQHF
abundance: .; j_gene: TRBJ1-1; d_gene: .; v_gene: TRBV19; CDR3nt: TGTGCCAGTAACACAGGGTTGGAAGCTTTCTTT; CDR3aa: CASNTGLEAFF
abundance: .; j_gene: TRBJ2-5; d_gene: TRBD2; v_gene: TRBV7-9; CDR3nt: TGTGCCAGCAGCCACCGGACTAGCGCAAAGACCCAGTACTTC; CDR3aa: CASSHRTSAKTQYF
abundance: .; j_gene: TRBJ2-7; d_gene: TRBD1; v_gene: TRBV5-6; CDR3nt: TGTGCCAGCAGCAGGACAGGGATTGCCTACGAGCAGTACTTC; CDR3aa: CASSRTGIAYEQYF
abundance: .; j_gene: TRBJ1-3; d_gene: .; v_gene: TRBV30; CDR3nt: TGTGCCTGGAGCCCCCGGGGGGGCACCATATATTTT; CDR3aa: CAWSPRGGTIYF
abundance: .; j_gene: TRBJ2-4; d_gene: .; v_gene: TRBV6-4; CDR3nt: TGTGCCAACTTACAGGGACCCAAAAACATTCAGTACTTC; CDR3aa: CANLQGPKNIQYF
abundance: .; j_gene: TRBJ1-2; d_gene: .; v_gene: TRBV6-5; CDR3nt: TGTGCCAGCAGGTTGAGGGACAACTATGGCTACACCTTC; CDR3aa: CASRLRDNYGYTF
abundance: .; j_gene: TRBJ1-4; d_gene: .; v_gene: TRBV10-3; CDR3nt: TGTGCCGCGCAACTTGGGCCCCGTGAAAAACTGTTTTTT; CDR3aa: CAAQLGPREKLFF
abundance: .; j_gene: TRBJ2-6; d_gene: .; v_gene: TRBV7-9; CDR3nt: TGTGCCAGCAGCTTAGGGTCCCCTGGGGCCAACGTCCTGACTTTC; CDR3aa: CASSLGSPGANVLTF
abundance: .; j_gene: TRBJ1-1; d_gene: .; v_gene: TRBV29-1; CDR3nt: TGCAGCGTTGAACAACAGATCCGGGCCCAAGCTTTCTTT; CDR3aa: CSVEQQIRAQAFF
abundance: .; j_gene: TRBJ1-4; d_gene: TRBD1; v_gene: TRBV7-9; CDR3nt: TGTGCCAGCAGCCTTGGACAGGGAGGGAATGAAAAACTGTTTTTT; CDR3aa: CASSLGQGGNEKLFF
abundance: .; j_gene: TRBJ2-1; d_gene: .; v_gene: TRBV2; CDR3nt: TGTGCCAGCAGTGAAAGGCAGGGCTTCCATGAGCAGTTCTTC; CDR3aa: CASSERQGFHEQFF
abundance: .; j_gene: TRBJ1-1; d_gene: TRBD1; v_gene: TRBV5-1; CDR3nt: TGCGCCAGCAGCAGGACAGGGACGAACACTGAAGCTTTCTTT; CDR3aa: CASSRTGTNTEAFF
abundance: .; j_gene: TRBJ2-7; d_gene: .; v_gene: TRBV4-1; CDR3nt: TGCGCCAGCAGCCAAGCCCCATCCCAGGGCTACGAGCAGTACTTC; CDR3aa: CASSQAPSQGYEQYF
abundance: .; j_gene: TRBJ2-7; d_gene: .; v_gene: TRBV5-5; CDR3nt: TGTGCCAGCAGCTTGGACAAGCCCTACGAGCAGTACTTC; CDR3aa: CASSLDKPYEQYF
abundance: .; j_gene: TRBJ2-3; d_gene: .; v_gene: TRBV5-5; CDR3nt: TGTGCCAGCAGCTCAGGTCGAGCTAGCACAGATACGCAGTATTTT; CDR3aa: CASSSGRASTDTQYF
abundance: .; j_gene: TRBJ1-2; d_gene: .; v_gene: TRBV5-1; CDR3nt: TGCGCCAGCAGTTCCTCTACCCCGTACCGGGGCTACACCTTC; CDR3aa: CASSSSTPYRGYTF
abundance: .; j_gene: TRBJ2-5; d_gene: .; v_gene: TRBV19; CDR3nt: TGTGCCAGTAGTGTAAGCGGACAAGAGACCCAGTACTTC; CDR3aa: CASSVSGQETQYF
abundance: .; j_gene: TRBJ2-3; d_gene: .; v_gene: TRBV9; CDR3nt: TGTGCCAGCAGCCTAAACTCGGGACACCCTCCGGATACGCAGTATTTT; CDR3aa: CASSLNSGHPPDTQYF
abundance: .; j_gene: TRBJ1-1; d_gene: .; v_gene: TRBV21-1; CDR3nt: TGTGCCAGCAGCTTAGAAGAAGGACAGGGGACCAGGCGGGGGGTGAACACTGAAGCTTTCTTT; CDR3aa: CASSLEEGQGTRRGVNTEAFF
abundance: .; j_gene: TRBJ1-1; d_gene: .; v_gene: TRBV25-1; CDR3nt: TGTGCCAGCAGTGACTCTCAGGCTGAAGCTTTCTTT; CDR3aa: CASSDSQAEAFF
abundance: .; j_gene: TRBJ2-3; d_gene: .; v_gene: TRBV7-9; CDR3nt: TGTGCCAGCAGCCTCACAGATACGCAGTATTTT; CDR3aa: CASSLTDTQYF
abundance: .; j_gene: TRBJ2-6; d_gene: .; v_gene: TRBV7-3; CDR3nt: TGTGCCAGCAGCCGCACTGACAACGTCCTGACTTTC; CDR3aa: CASSRTDNVLTF
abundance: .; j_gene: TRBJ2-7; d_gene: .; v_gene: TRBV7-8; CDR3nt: TGTGCCAGCAGCACGAGGTTTGGGGGCGAGCAGTACTTC; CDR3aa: CASSTRFGGEQYF
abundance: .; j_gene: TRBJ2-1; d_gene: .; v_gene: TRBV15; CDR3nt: TGTGCCACCAGCAGAGCGAGGTCGTCGGGTAACGAGCAGTTCTTC; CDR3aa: CATSRARSSGNEQFF
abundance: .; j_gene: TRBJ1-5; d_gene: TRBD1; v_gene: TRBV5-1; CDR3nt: TGCGCCAGCAGCCCGACAGGGATAGGGCAGCCCCAGCATTTT; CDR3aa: CASSPTGIGQPQHF
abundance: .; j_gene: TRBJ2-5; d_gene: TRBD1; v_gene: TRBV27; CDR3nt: TGTGCCAGCAATCCCCTAGGCGGGCAGGGGGCGGCAAAGACCCAGTACTTC; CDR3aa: CASNPLGGQGAAKTQYF
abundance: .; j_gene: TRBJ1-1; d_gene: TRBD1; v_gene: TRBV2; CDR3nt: TGTGCCAGCAGCCACGGGAAACAGGGGGCTCTCAAGAACACTGAAGCTTTCTTT; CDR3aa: CASSHGKQGALKNTEAFF